The rows below give T cell receptor beta chains drawn from one sample of a study of blood T cell repertoires in COVID-19. The protocol was immunoSEQ multiplex PCR, while the TCRdb copy is restricted to in-frame clones and leaves out a portion. The sample shows 70,000 to 95,000 clones, about 96% of them seen only once. The sample was peripheral blood. These receptors all come from a human donor with active COVID-19. The donor label of this sample is uncertain. Each CDR3 is given with its conserved first and last residue. Fields, in order: clone size, J gene, V gene, D gene, CDR3 protein, CDR3 DNA. A D gene is named only where the DNA matches it firmly. Clone size is stated in some rows and not others, as once, few, many or a class when expanded.

.	TRBJ2-3	TRBV5-1	TRBD1	CASSYTGTGVSTDTQYF	TGCGCCAGCAGCTACACCGGGACAGGAGTTAGCACAGATACGCAGTATTTT
.	TRBJ1-6	TRBV6-5	.	CASSYSIGGNRSPLHF	TGTGCCAGCAGTTACTCGATAGGGGGAAACAGGTCACCCCTCCACTTT
.	TRBJ1-2	TRBV23-1	.	CASRVGHGSGYGYTF	TGCGCCAGCAGGGTAGGTCACGGCTCGGGCTATGGCTACACCTTC
.	TRBJ2-3	TRBV3-1/TRBV3-2	.	CASSGTLSTDTQYF	TGTGCCAGCAGCGGGACACTCAGCACAGATACGCAGTATTTT
.	TRBJ1-2	TRBV21-1	.	CASSKDRGLPNYGYTF	TGTGCCAGCAGCAAAGACAGGGGGCTACCTAACTATGGCTACACCTTC
.	TRBJ1-5	TRBV7-2	.	CASSLGPRKDQPQHF	TGTGCCAGCAGCTTAGGACCCAGGAAGGATCAGCCCCAGCATTTT
.	TRBJ2-1	TRBV24-1	TRBD2	CATSDPIEGGSYNEQFF	TGTGCCACCAGTGACCCTATAGAGGGAGGGTCCTACAATGAGCAGTTCTTC
once	TRBJ1-5	TRBV3-1/TRBV3-2	.	CASSGHDPIQPQHF	TGTGCCAGCAGCGGACATGATCCAATCCAGCCCCAGCATTTT
.	TRBJ2-2	TRBV5-1	.	CASSWGPTMTGANTGELFF	TGCGCCAGCAGCTGGGGCCCCACCATGACAGGAGCGAACACCGGGGAGCTGTTTTTT
.	TRBJ1-4	TRBV9	.	CASSVAPGPGIDEKLFF	TGTGCCAGCAGCGTAGCCCCAGGACCAGGGATCGATGAAAAACTGTTTTTT
.	TRBJ2-7	TRBV27	.	CASSSGNRGSYEQYF	TGTGCCAGCAGTTCAGGGAATAGGGGCTCCTACGAGCAGTACTTC
.	TRBJ1-4	TRBV2	.	CASSGATNEKLFF	TGTGCCAGCAGCGGAGCAACTAATGAAAAACTGTTTTTT
once	TRBJ2-5	TRBV9	TRBD2	CASQRLAGETQYF	TGTGCCAGCCAAAGACTAGCGGGAGAGACCCAGTACTTC
.	TRBJ2-7	TRBV19	TRBD1	CASRLRDSSYEQYF	TGTGCCAGCAGACTCCGGGACAGCTCCTACGAGCAGTACTTC
.	TRBJ2-1	TRBV3-1/TRBV3-2	TRBD2	CASSQALAGVNEQFF	TGTGCCAGCAGCCAAGCTCTAGCGGGAGTCAATGAGCAGTTCTTC
.	TRBJ2-3	TRBV5-1	TRBD2	CASSLAGTSGSDTQYF	TGCGCCAGCAGCTTGGCCGGGACTAGCGGGTCAGATACGCAGTATTTT
.	TRBJ2-5	TRBV28	.	CASSDRPQETQYF	TGTGCCAGCAGCGACAGGCCCCAAGAGACCCAGTACTTC
.	TRBJ2-3	TRBV7-8	TRBD2	CASSLLHRGDGTDTQYF	TGTGCCAGCAGCTTATTACATCGGGGGGACGGCACAGATACGCAGTATTTT
.	TRBJ2-7	TRBV29-1	.	CSVNLARDWRYEQYF	TGCAGCGTAAACTTGGCCCGGGACTGGCGCTACGAGCAGTACTTC
.	TRBJ2-5	TRBV6-6	TRBD2	CASSRGTSGLWGETQYF	TGTGCCAGCAGTCGTGGGACTAGCGGGCTGTGGGGGGAGACCCAGTACTTC
.	TRBJ1-1	TRBV25-1	.	CASNFGRGVTEAFF	TGTGCCAGCAATTTCGGGAGGGGGGTCACTGAAGCTTTCTTT
.	TRBJ2-3	TRBV11-2	.	CASSPPSATQYF	TGTGCCAGCAGCCCACCTAGCGCTACGCAGTATTTT
.	TRBJ1-3	TRBV2	TRBD1	CASSPSTGGGNTIYF	TGTGCCAGCAGTCCGAGCACAGGGGGGGGAAACACCATATATTTT
.	TRBJ2-1	TRBV9	TRBD2	CASSDRLAGGPGEQFF	TGTGCCAGCAGCGACCGACTAGCGGGAGGGCCGGGTGAGCAGTTCTTC
.	TRBJ2-5	TRBV27	TRBD2	CASRHKREGGETQYF	TGTGCCAGCAGACATAAGCGGGAGGGAGGAGAGACCCAGTACTTC
.	TRBJ2-2	TRBV4-1	.	CASSQGGTYYTGELFF	TGCGCCAGCAGCCAAGGGGGGACATATTACACCGGGGAGCTGTTTTTT